This passage covers 26 T cell receptor beta chains from one sample sequenced in a study of cytomegalovirus exposure and HLA in healthy donors. 60 Vbeta and 13 Jbeta primers were used in PCR. Profiled with immunoSEQ multiplex PCR; TCRdb holds only in-frame clones, not every one. The sample consists of roughly 150,000 clones, 77% of them appearing once. The source material was PBMCs. The receptor source for this set is a male donor in good health and CMV-seronegative.

This chain uses TRBV14 with TRBJ2-5; TRBD2 matches 11 bases. CDR1 SGHDN and CDR2 FVKESK come from the germline V gene. The J segment lost 4 bases and the V segment lost 6 bases, leaving 4 bases of the junction unmatched. The CDR3 is made up of 14 amino acids. CDR3: CASRRTSGGETQYF. The CDR3 region has the DNA TGTGCCAGCAGGCGAACTAGCGGGGGAGAGACCCAGTACTTC.

This sequence joins TRBV5-4 and TRBJ1-5; D remains unclear. The CDR3 runs 13 residues. Germline V gene data show CDR1 as SGHNT and CDR2 as YYREEE (reference sequence). Trimming stripped 5 bases from V and 5 bases from J, with 11 bases between. DNA of the CDR3: TGTGCCAGCAGTCCCGCCCCGGATCAGCCCCAGCATTTT. Protein: CASSPAPDQPQHF.

The chain has TRBV7-9 and TRBJ1-2; D may be TRBD1 (5 bases). This CDR3 spans 18 amino acids. The germline CDR1 and CDR2 sequences are SEHNR and FQNEAQ (reference sequence). Between the trimmed V and J ends, which lost 5 bases and 8 bases, there was a span of 30 bases. This chain's CDR3 is CASSAPNPLTVPAPGYTF. The CDR3 coding sequence is TGTGCCAGCAGCGCCCCCAATCCCCTGACAGTCCCTGCACCGGGCTACACCTTC.

This chain connects TRBV7-9 to TRBJ2-5, with 8 bases lining up with TRBD1. The DNA end is a closer match to TRBJ2-7, so the J assignment may be wrong. This CDR3 comprises 15 residues. Germline CDR1 SEHNR, CDR2 FQNEAQ (reference sequence). The CDR3 region is CASSLERDRLDEQYF. The CDR3 nucleotides read TGTGCCAGCAGCTTAGAGAGGGACAGGCTCGACGAGCAGTACTTC.

This clone came up a few times. The V call is TRBV18, the J call TRBJ2-7, with 7 bases lining up with TRBD1. Trimming at V came to 1 base and at J to 3 bases, leaving 6 bases not matched to a gene. In germline, CDR1 is KGHSH, CDR2 LQKENI. CDR3 length: 15 amino acids. The CDR3 DNA sequence: TGTGCCAGCTCACCACGGGACAGTTTCCTCTACGAGCAGTACTTC. Its protein is CASSPRDSFLYEQYF.

CDR3 amino acids: CAISESAGLGGEQYF. In DNA, the CDR3 is TGTGCCATCAGTGAGTCTGCGGGGCTGGGGGGTGAGCAGTACTTC. This chain connects TRBV10-3 to TRBJ2-7; possible D gene TRBD2, 6 bases. This CDR3 region has 15 residues. Trimming took off 0 bases at V and 7 bases at J, with 16 bases between the two ends. Per germline, CDR1 ENHRY and CDR2 SYGVKD.

CDR3 nucleotide sequence: TGTGCCAGCAGCCTCAGGGGACAGGGCGTCAATGAGCAGTTCTTC. This codes for CASSLRGQGVNEQFF. The gene calls are TRBV11-1 and TRBJ2-1, with TRBD1 matching 9 bases. Germline CDR1 reads SGHAT; CDR2 reads FQDESV (reference sequence). The CDR3 spans 15 residues. Unmatched junction bases numbered 8, after V lost 5 bases and J lost 6 bases.

The chain uses TRBV7-2 and TRBJ2-1; 9 bases map to TRBD1. The CDR3 has 15 residues. V dropped 5 bases and J dropped 3; count of bases not matched to a gene: 5. The germline V gene has CDR1 SGHTA and CDR2 FQGNSA. Written as DNA, the CDR3 is TGTGCCAGCAGCCCGGACAGGGGAGGCTACAATGAGCAGTTCTTC. Its protein is CASSPDRGGYNEQFF. Looking up the rest from reference TRBV7-2 and TRBJ2-1 gives the full variable domain: GAGVSQSPSNKVTEKGKDVELRCDPISGHTALYWYRQSLGQGLEFLIYFQGNSAPDKSGLPSDRFSAERTGGSVSTLTIQRTQQEDSAVYLCASSPDRGGYNEQFFGPGTRLTVL.

Details on this clone: The junction departs from germline at one end; a sequencing error may be responsible. The chain carries TRBV7-7 and TRBJ2-5; no reliable D call. This CDR3 is 14 amino acids long. CDR1 SSHAT and CDR2 FNYEAQ come from the germline V gene (reference sequence). Here the CDR3 DNA reads TGTGCTAGCAGCTTAGGTAGCTTTCAAGAGACCCAGTACTTC. This codes for CASSLGSFQETQYF. Together with reference TRBV7-7 and TRBJ2-5, the CDR3 gives the full variable domain: GAGVSQSPRYKVTKRGQDVTLRCDPISSHATLYWYQQALGQGPEFLTYFNYEAQPDKSGLPSDRFSAERPEGSISTLTIQRTEQRDSAMYRCASSLGSFQETQYFGPGTRLLVL.

V usage is TRBV5-1 and J usage is TRBJ2-1; 14 bases are a match to TRBD2. V was clipped by 3 bases and J by 0 bases; unmatched bases: 2. Germline V gene sequence: CDR1 SGHRS, CDR2 YFSETQ. There are 17 residues in the CDR3. CDR3 residues: CASSWGTSGSSYNEQFF. CDR3 nucleotides: TGCGCCAGCAGCTGGGGGACTAGCGGGAGCTCCTACAATGAGCAGTTCTTC.

The J gene is TRBJ2-3, the V gene TRBV4-1; 7 nucleotides agree with TRBD1. The CDR3 has 17 amino acids. The V gene's germline CDR1 is MGHRA and CDR2 YSYEKL. Germline trimming cut 5 bases from V and 2 bases from J; bases unmatched to any gene: 13. The CDR3: CASSGNSGTAFTDTQYF. The CDR3 DNA follows: TGCGCCAGCAGCGGGAACTCCGGGACAGCCTTCACAGATACGCAGTATTTT.

The rearrangement uses TRBV2 and TRBJ1-3; 11 bases fit TRBD1. Per germline, CDR1 SNHLY and CDR2 FYNNEI. After removal of 7 bases from V and 2 bases from J, the junction contained 4 bases not matched to a gene. This CDR3 contains 15 residues. The CDR3 bases are TGTGCCAGCACCGGGACAGGGGGAACTGGAAACACCATATATTTT. The encoded protein is CASTGTGGTGNTIYF.

V gene TRBV6-5 combines with J gene TRBJ2-5; 10 bases are a match to TRBD1. Germline V gene sequence: CDR1 MNHEY, CDR2 SVGAGI. Trimming removed 6 bases from V and 4 bases from J; junction bases left unmatched: 2. The CDR3 loop spans 13 amino acids. In DNA form, the CDR3 reads TGTGCCAGCAGAAGGGACAGGGGAGAGACCCAGTACTTC. Translation gives CASRRDRGETQYF.

The chain recombines TRBV5-1 with TRBJ2-6, with D possibly TRBD1 on 6 matching bases. V was trimmed by 3 bases and J by 2 bases, leaving 9 bases between them. CDR1 and CDR2 from the germline V gene are SGHRS and YFSETQ. The CDR3 is 15 residues long. In DNA form, the CDR3 reads TGCGCCAGCAGCTCACAGGGCCCTGGGGCCAACGTCCTGACTTTC. It codes for CASSSQGPGANVLTF.

This clone showed up just a few times. This chain's CDR3 is CASSYDRVGGYTF. CDR3 DNA: TGTGCCAGTAGTTACGACAGGGTTGGTGGCTACACCTTC. V gene TRBV19 combines with J gene TRBJ1-2, with 7 bases aligning to TRBD1. V lost 5 bases, J lost 7 bases, and 7 bases stayed unmatched. The germline CDR1 and CDR2 sequences are LNHDA and SQIVND (reference sequence). This CDR3 contains 13 residues.

The genes are TRBV28 and TRBJ2-7; 12 bases agree with TRBD2. With 6 bases clipped from V and 2 bases from J, the junction kept 11 bases outside the gene matches. Germline V gene data show CDR1 as MDHEN and CDR2 as SYDVKM. This CDR3 has 17 residues. CDR3 loop: CASSSRQLAGGPYEQYF. The CDR3 nucleotides are TGTGCCAGCAGCTCCCGACAGCTAGCGGGAGGGCCCTACGAGCAGTACTTC.

Details on this clone: A junction end diverges from the germline sequence, so it may reflect a read error. The gene calls are TRBV18 and TRBJ1-4; D possibly corresponds to TRBD1 (5 bases). The germline V gene encodes CDR1 KGHSH and CDR2 LQKENI. This CDR3 is built from 14 residues. The CDR3 region is CASSPTASNEKLFF. Here the CDR3 DNA reads TGTGCCAGTTCACCGACAGCGAGTAATGAAAAACTGTTTTTT.

CDR3 sequence reads: CASSIDLRTGTEAFF. DNA for the CDR3: TGTGCCAGTAGTATAGATCTGAGGACGGGGACTGAAGCTTTCTTT. The chain joins TRBV19 to TRBJ1-1, with unresolved D. This CDR3 contains 15 residues. Germline V CDR1 and CDR2: LNHDA, SQIVND (reference sequence). The germline V and J ends were trimmed by 0 bases and 5 bases, with 13 bases remaining between them. The variable domain in full, with the rest retrieved from reference TRBV19 and TRBJ1-1, is DGGITQSPKYLFRKEGQNVTLSCEQNLNHDAMYWYRQDPGQGLRLIYYSQIVNDFQKGDIAEGYSVSREKKESFPLTVTSAQKNPTAFYLCASSIDLRTGTEAFFGQGTRLTVV.

J is TRBJ2-3 and V is TRBV29-1, with TRBD2 matching 9 bases. This CDR3 is 15 amino acids long. With V trimmed by 3 bases and J by 4 bases, 8 bases remained unmatched. Germline CDR1 reads SQVTM; CDR2 reads ANQGSEA. The CDR3 DNA is TGCAGCGTTGATTTGGGTCTAGCGGGACCAGATACGCAGTATTTT. Its protein is CSVDLGLAGPDTQYF.

The rearrangement links TRBV18 to TRBJ1-1; 9 nucleotides agree with TRBD1. The junction had 6 bases not matched to a gene; V was cut back by 6 bases and J by 4 bases. Germline values: CDR1 KGHSH, CDR2 LQKENI. The CDR3 totals 14 residues. CDR3 residues: CASSQQGARTEAFF. The CDR3 bases are TGTGCCAGCTCCCAACAGGGGGCGCGCACTGAAGCTTTCTTT. Full variable domain (remainder filled in from reference TRBV18 and TRBJ1-1): NAGVMQNPRHLVRRRGQEARLRCSPMKGHSHVYWYRQLPEEGLKFMVYLQKENIIDESGMPKERFSAEFPKEGPSILRIQQVVRGDSAAYFCASSQQGARTEAFFGQGTRLTVV.

The V gene is TRBV23-1, the J gene TRBJ2-7; maybe TRBD1 (6 bases). TRBV23-1 has ORF status, its function being uncertain. The V gene lost 4 bases and the J gene lost 2 bases, with 9 bases spanning the gap. The length of the CDR3 is 13 residues. CDR3 residues: CASSRQVPYEQYF. The DNA for the CDR3 is TGCGCCAGCAGTCGACAGGTACCCTACGAGCAGTACTTC.

This clone was recorded only once. The chain combines TRBV5-5 with TRBJ1-6, with 7 bases aligning to TRBD1. Germline V gene lookup returns CDR1 SGHKS and CDR2 YYEKEE (reference sequence). This CDR3 has 16 amino acids. V trimming: 3 bases; J trimming: 7 bases; junction bases outside the gene matches: 10. This chain's CDR3 is CASSSSGTVGNSPLHF. The CDR3 DNA reads as TGTGCCAGCAGCTCATCTGGGACAGTAGGGAATTCACCCCTCCACTTT.

This clone was recorded once. The DNA of the CDR3 is TGCGCTGGGGACAGGGTAGAGGATGGCTACACCTTC. Its translation: CAGDRVEDGYTF. The rearrangement uses TRBV10-1 and TRBJ1-2, with 9 bases lining up with TRBD1. CDR3 size: 12 residues. The germline gives CDR1 WNHNN, CDR2 SYGVQD (reference sequence).

V usage is TRBV6-5 and J usage is TRBJ1-1; TRBD1 matches 8 bases. V was clipped by 5 bases and J by 0 bases; unmatched bases: 5. This CDR3 has 15 amino acids. Germline-derived CDR1 and CDR2 are MNHEY and SVGAGI. As DNA, the CDR3 is TGTGCCAGCAGTCGCTGGACAGGGATGAACACTGAAGCTTTCTTT. Residues: CASSRWTGMNTEAFF.

The gene calls are TRBV5-1 and TRBJ1-1, with 12 bases that match TRBD1. Germline values: CDR1 SGHRS, CDR2 YFSETQ. With 5 bases clipped from V and 1 base from J, the junction kept 9 bases outside the gene matches. CDR3 length equals 17 residues. The chain's CDR3 is CASRTGDRGLPNTEAFF. The CDR3 DNA is TGCGCCAGCAGAACCGGGGACAGGGGGCTCCCGAACACTGAAGCTTTCTTT.

This sequence joins TRBV12-5 and TRBJ2-7; D possibly corresponds to TRBD2 (6 bases). Trimming left V 1 base short and J 3 bases short, with 22 bases between. Per the germline V gene, CDR1 is LGHNT and CDR2 is FRNRAP. The CDR3 totals 18 residues. This CDR3 reads CASGLDPSSSGPFYEQYF. Here the CDR3 DNA reads TGTGCTAGTGGTTTGGACCCTTCCTCGAGCGGGCCATTCTACGAGCAGTACTTC.